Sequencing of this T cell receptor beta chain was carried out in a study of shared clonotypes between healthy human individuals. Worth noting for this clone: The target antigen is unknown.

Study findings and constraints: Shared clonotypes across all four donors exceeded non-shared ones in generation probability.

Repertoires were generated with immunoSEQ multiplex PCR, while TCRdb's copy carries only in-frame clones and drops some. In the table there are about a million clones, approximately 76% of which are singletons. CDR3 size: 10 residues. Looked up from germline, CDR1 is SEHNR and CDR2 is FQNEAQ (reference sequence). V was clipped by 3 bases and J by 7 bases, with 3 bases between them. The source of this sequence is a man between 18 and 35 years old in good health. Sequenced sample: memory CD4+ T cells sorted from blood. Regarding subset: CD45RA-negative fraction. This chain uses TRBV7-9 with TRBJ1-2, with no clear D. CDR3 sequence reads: CASSLSGYTF. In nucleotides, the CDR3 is TGTGCCAGCAGCTTGTCTGGCTACACCTTC.